This T cell receptor (beta chain) came from a study of T cells expressing NK-cell markers. TCRdb processed the 5' RACE reads again and assigns one entry to each CDR3 protein, with no DNA. In total, the table holds roughly 280,000 distinct CDR3 sequences. The CDR3 is 15 amino acids. Germline CDR1 reads MNHEY; CDR2 reads SVGAGI. Material for sequencing was blood T cells: a sorted CD56 or NKG2C T cell subset, CD4+ or CD8+ T cells, or bulk PBMC T cells (not recorded which). The chain has TRBV6-5 and TRBJ2-7; TCRdb's D gene call, TRBD2, goes unchecked for lack of DNA. This TCR was recovered from a man younger than 35 in good health. The CDR3 region is CASSGRRSRSYEQYF.